This T cell receptor (beta chain) was identified in a study of beta chain features in type 1 diabetes. Points from the study as a whole: Moderately but significantly shorter TCRB CDR3s were found in Type 1 diabetes patients in all four CD4+ subsets. Patients with type 1 diabetes showed fewer VDJ junction insertions and more deletions. Cells expressing TCR highly could be over-represented by cDNA sequencing.

Reverse transcription of all isolated RNA meant that expressed TCRB transcripts were sequenced. Produced via immunoSEQ multiplex PCR; TCRdb's table is partial and in-frame only. This table holds some 300,000 clones, about 7.8% found once. Researchers reported sorting CD4+ naive, central memory, regulatory and stem cell-like memory cells via CD45RO/CCR7/CD25/CD127/CD95/CD27. This clone was observed many times. Its antigen is currently unknown. V was clipped by 3 bases and J by 2 bases, with 11 bases between them. Germline CDR1 reads SGHDT; CDR2 reads YYEEEE. The CDR3 spans 14 residues. The V gene is TRBV5-6, the J gene TRBJ1-2, with D possibly being TRBD1 (6 bases). This receptor was identified in a woman younger than 30 in good health. Sequencing used central memory CD4+ T cells from blood. Here the CDR3 reads CASSSVRGNYGYTF. Written as DNA, the CDR3 is TGTGCCAGCAGCTCGGTCAGGGGAAACTATGGCTACACCTTC.